This TCR beta chain is drawn from a study of identical twins. Study conclusions and caveats: Donors were not followed over many years; analysis was cross-sectional.

The CDR3 totals 16 residues. Per the germline V gene, CDR1 is MNHEY and CDR2 is SVGAGI. The V gene lost 2 bases and the J gene lost 5 bases, with 16 bases spanning the gap. Unique molecular identifiers were present on cDNA, and template switching added a universal primer site. TCRdb reprocessed the 5' RACE reads via MiXCR and lists one record per CDR3 protein. The repertoire has hundreds of thousands of distinct CDR3 sequences, roughly 24% of them found once; the top ten carry about 2.9%. This clonotype appeared a few times. What it binds is not known. This sample also appeared in a second study, on T cells expressing NK-cell markers. From that second work: The authors derived TCR beta repertoires from sorted CD3+CD56+NKG2C+, CD3+CD56+NKG2C- and CD3+CD56-NKG2C+ T cells. T cells sorted in several experiments were restricted to alpha-beta TCR T cells by an anti-gamma-delta TCR antibody.

The chain carries TRBV6-5 and TRBJ2-1; the D gene is possibly TRBD2 (5 bases). Sample: CD4+ T cells sorted from blood. The TCR originated in a young woman in good health. CDR3 nucleotide sequence: TGTGCCAGCAGTTACGGAGGAAAGCGGTTCAACAATGAGCAGTTCTTC. It encodes CASSYGGKRFNNEQFF.